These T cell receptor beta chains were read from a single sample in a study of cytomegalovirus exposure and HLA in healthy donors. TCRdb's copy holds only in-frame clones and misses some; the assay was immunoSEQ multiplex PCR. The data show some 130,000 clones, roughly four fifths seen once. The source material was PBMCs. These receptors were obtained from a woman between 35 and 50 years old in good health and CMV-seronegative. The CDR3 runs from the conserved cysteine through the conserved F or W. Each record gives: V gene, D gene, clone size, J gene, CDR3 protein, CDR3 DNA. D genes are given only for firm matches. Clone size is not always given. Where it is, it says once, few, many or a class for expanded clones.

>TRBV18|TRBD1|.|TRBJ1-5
CASSGTGARYQPQPQHF
TGTGCCAGCTCCGGGACAGGGGCACGGTATCAGCCCCAGCCCCAGCATTTT
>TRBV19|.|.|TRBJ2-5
CASSLGLQETQYF
TGTGCCAGTAGTCTGGGACTTCAAGAGACCCAGTACTTC
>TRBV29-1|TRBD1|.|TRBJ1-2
CSGKQGAQGYTF
TGCAGCGGTAAACAGGGGGCGCAGGGCTACACCTTC
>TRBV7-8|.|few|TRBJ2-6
CASLTAGFSGANVLTF
TGTGCCAGTCTGACCGCCGGGTTCTCTGGGGCCAACGTCCTGACTTTC
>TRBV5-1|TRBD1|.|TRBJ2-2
CASSLGTGGESTGELFF
TGCGCCAGCAGCTTGGGGACAGGGGGCGAAAGCACCGGGGAGCTGTTTTTT
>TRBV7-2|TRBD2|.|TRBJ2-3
CASSLTQRAGGNALGTQYF
TGTGCCAGCAGCTTAACGCAACGGGCGGGGGGGAATGCCCTCGGTACGCAGTATTTT
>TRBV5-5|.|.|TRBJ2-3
CASSLERLGASTDTQYF
TGTGCCAGCAGCTTGGAGAGACTGGGGGCGAGCACAGATACGCAGTATTTT
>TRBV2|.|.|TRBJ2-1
CASYSGFEGNEQFF
TGTGCCAGCTATAGCGGCTTTGAGGGAAATGAGCAGTTCTTC
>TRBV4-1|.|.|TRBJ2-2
CASSQPSLRDHTGELFF
TGCGCCAGCAGCCAACCTTCTCTCAGGGATCACACCGGGGAGCTGTTTTTT
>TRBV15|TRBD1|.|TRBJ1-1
CATSRSIQGLNTEAFF
TGTGCCACCAGCAGATCCATACAGGGGTTGAACACTGAAGCTTTCTTT
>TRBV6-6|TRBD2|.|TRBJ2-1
CASSASGGYNEQFF
TGTGCCAGCAGTGCTAGCGGGGGTTACAATGAGCAGTTCTTC
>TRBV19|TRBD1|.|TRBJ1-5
CASSGGQGANQPQHF
TGTGCCAGTAGTGGAGGACAGGGGGCAAATCAGCCCCAGCATTTT
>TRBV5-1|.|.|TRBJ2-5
CASSLGQKVEETQYF
TGCGCCAGCAGCTTGGGACAGAAGGTGGAGGAGACCCAGTACTTC
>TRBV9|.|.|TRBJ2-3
CASSVISGGADTQYF
TGTGCCAGCAGCGTAATATCGGGGGGCGCAGATACGCAGTATTTT
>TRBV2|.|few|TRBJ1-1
CASSVLNTEAFF
TGTGCCAGCAGTGTTCTCAACACTGAAGCTTTCTTT
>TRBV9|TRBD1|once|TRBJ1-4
CASSAGDRGREKLFF
TGTGCCAGCAGCGCGGGGGACAGGGGGAGAGAAAAACTGTTTTTT
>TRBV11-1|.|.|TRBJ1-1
CASSSAHSEAFF
TGTGCCAGCAGCTCAGCTCACAGTGAAGCTTTCTTT
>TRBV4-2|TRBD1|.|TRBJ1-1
CASSQNRGSPEAFF
TGTGCCAGCAGCCAGAACAGGGGGAGTCCTGAAGCTTTCTTT
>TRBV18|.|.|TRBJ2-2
CASSGGTGMNTGELFF
TGTGCCAGCTCGGGAGGGACAGGAATGAACACCGGGGAGCTGTTTTTT
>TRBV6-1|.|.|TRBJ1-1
CASSEGLGGAGEAFF
TGTGCCAGCAGTGAAGGGTTAGGGGGGGCGGGTGAAGCTTTCTTT
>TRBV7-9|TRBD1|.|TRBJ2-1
CASSLTGGELNEQFF
TGTGCCAGCAGCCTGACAGGGGGCGAGCTCAATGAGCAGTTCTTC
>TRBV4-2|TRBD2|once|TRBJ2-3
CASSQTVGGEQDTQYF
TGTGCCAGCAGCCAAACGGTTGGGGGGGAACAAGATACGCAGTATTTT
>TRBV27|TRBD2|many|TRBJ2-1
CASSLSGRGASYNEQFF
TGTGCCAGCAGTTTATCGGGGCGGGGGGCCTCCTACAATGAGCAGTTCTTC
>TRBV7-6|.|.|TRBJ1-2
CASSPMTSDTRGYGYTF
TGTGCCAGCAGCCCAATGACGAGCGATACCAGAGGGTATGGCTACACCTTC
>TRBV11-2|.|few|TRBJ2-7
CASSLGVYEQYF
TGTGCCAGCAGCTTAGGAGTTTACGAGCAGTACTTC
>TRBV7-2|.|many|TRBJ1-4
CASSLARVGEKLFF
TGTGCCAGCAGCTTAGCCAGGGTAGGAGAAAAACTGTTTTTT
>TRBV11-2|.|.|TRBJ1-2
CASSSTADRVYGYTF
TGTGCCAGCAGCTCAACCGCGGACAGAGTCTATGGCTACACCTTC
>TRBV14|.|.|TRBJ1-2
CASSQDPRPRDNYGYTF
TGTGCCAGCAGCCAAGATCCCCGCCCTCGGGATAACTATGGCTACACCTTC
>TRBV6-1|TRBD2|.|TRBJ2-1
CASMPLAGANNEQFF
TGTGCCAGCATGCCACTAGCGGGGGCCAACAATGAGCAGTTCTTC
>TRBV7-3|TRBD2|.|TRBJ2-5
CASSLAGGRETQYF
TGTGCCAGCAGCTTAGCGGGGGGCCGAGAGACCCAGTACTTC
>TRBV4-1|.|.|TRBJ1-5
CASSQEPGVNQPQHF
TGCGCCAGCAGCCAAGAACCGGGGGTCAATCAGCCCCAGCATTTT
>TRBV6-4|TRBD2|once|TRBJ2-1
CASSDRGGTHEQFF
TGTGCCAGCAGTGACCGCGGGGGGACACATGAGCAGTTCTTC
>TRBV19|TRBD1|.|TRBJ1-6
CASSPGTGADSPLHF
TGTGCCAGTAGTCCCGGGACAGGGGCGGATTCACCCCTCCACTTT
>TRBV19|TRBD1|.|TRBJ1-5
CASSIGTGYSNQPQHF
TGTGCCAGTAGTATAGGGACAGGGTATAGCAATCAGCCCCAGCATTTT
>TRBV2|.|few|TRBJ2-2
CASSGGSPTGELFF
TGTGCCAGCAGTGGAGGCAGTCCCACCGGGGAGCTGTTTTTT
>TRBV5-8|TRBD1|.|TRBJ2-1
CASSTGQFNEQFF
TGTGCCAGCAGCACGGGACAGTTCAATGAGCAGTTCTTC
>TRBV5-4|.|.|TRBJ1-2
CASSLGQTFNYGYTF
TGTGCCAGCAGCCTTGGACAGACATTCAACTATGGCTACACCTTC
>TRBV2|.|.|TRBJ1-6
CASRATGSEGPLHF
TGTGCCAGCAGAGCAACAGGGTCCGAGGGTCCCCTCCACTTT
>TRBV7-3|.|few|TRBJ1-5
CASSLTVDQPQHF
TGTGCCAGCAGCTTGACAGTTGATCAGCCCCAGCATTTT
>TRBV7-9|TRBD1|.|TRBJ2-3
CASSPRTGHSPEADTQYF
TGTGCCAGCAGCCCCCGGACAGGGCATTCCCCTGAGGCAGATACGCAGTATTTT
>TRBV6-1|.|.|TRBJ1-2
CASSEWMRVGTF
TGTGCCAGCAGTGAATGGATGCGGGTCGGCACCTTC
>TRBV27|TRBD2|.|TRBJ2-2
CASGYGTSGGAGELFF
TGTGCCAGCGGCTACGGGACTAGCGGGGGGGCCGGGGAGCTGTTTTTT